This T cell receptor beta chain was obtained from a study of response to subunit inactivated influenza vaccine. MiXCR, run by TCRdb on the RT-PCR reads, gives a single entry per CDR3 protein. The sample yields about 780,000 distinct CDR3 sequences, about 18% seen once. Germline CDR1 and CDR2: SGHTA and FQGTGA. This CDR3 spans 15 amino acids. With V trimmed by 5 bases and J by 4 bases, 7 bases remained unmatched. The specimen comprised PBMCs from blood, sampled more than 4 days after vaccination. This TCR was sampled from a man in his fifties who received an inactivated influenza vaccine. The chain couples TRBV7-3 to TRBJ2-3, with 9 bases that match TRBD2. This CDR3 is CASSTGLAGSDTQYF. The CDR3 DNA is TGTGCCAGCAGCACGGGACTAGCTGGGTCAGATACGCAGTATTTT.